This T cell receptor beta chain was retrieved from a study of T-cell reconstitution after alpha-beta-depleted transplantation in children. Findings of the study overall: The origin of alpha-beta T cells about two months after transplant was reportedly several hundred expanded graft clones.

Unique molecular identifiers were incorporated during preparation of the TCRbeta library. Each CDR3 protein gets one entry after TCRdb re-called the PCR reads with MiXCR. The sample has about 260,000 distinct CDR3 sequences, approximately 10% seen once; the top ten hold roughly a quarter. This clonotype was counted a few times. Its antigen remains unknown. Sequencing used peripheral blood, obtained 180 days after TCRalphabeta/CD19-depleted stem cell transplant. The receptor comes from a male patient under 10 years old who had a stem cell transplant for chronic granulomatous disease, so the T cells may come from the graft donor.

The CDR3 spells CASSQVWISPLHF. The CDR3 DNA sequence: TGTGCCAGCAGCCAAGTTTGGATATCACCCCTCCACTTT. The chain combines TRBV14 with TRBJ1-6; unclear D gene. V lost 1 base and J lost 10, with 8 bases in between. From germline, CDR1 is SGHDN and CDR2 FVKESK. This CDR3 has 13 residues.